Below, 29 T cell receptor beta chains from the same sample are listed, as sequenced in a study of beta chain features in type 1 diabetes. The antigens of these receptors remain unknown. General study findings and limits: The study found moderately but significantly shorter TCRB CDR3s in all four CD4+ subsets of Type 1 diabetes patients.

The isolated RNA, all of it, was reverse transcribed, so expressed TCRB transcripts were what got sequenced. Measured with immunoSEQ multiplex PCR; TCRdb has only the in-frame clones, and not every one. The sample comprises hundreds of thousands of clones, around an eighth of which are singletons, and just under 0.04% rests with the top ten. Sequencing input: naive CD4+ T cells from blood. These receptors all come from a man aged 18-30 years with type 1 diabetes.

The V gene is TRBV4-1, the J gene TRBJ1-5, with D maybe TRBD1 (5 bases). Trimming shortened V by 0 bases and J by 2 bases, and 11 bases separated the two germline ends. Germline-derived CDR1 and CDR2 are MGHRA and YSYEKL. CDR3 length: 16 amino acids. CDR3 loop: CASSQDSGVGNQPQHF. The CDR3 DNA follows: TGCGCCAGCAGCCAAGATTCGGGGGTCGGCAATCAGCCCCAGCATTTT.

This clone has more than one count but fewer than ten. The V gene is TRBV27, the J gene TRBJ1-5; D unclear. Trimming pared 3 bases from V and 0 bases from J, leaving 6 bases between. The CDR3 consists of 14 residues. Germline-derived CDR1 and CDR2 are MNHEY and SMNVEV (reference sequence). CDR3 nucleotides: TGTGCCAGCAGTTTCAGTGATAGCAATCAGCCCCAGCATTTT. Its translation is CASSFSDSNQPQHF.

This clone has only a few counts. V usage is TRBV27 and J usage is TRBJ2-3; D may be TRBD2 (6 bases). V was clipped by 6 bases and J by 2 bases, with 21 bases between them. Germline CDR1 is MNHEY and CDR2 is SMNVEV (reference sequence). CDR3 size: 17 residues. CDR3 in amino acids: CASSLGTPGRATDTQYF. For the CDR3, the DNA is TGTGCCAGCAGCCTTGGGACTCCCGGCAGGGCCACAGATACGCAGTATTTT.

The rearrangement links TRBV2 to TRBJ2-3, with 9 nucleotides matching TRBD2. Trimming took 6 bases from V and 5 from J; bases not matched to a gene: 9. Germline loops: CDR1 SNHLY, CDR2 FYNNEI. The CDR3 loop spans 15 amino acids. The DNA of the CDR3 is TGTGCCAGCAGCGCCATAGCGGGAGTAGGAGATACGCAGTATTTT. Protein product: CASSAIAGVGDTQYF. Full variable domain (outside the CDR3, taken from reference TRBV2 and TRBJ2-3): EPEVTQTPSHQVTQMGQEVILRCVPISNHLYFYWYRQILGQKVEFLVSFYNNEISEKSEIFDDQFSVERPDGSNFTLKIRSTKLEDSAMYFCASSAIAGVGDTQYFGPGTRLTVL.

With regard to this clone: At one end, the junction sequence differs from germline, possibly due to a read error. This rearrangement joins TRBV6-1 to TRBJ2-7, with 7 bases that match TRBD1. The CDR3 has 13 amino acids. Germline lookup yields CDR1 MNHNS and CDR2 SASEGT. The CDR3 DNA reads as TGTGCCAGCAGTGAAGCCCAACAGGGGAAAATATGCTTC. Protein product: CASSEAQQGKICF.

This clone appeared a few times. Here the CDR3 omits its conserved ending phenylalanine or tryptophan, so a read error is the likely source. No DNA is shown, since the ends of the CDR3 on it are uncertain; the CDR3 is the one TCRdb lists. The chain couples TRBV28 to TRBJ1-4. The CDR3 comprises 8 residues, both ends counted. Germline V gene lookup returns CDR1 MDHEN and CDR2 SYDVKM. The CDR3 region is CASSSGLV.

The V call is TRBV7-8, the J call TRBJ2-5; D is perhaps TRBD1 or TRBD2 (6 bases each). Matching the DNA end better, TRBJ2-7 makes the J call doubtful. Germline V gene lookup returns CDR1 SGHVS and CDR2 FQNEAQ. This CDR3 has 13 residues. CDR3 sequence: CASREGETYEQYF. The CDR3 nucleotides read TGTGCCAGCAGGGAGGGGGAGACCTACGAGCAGTACTTC.

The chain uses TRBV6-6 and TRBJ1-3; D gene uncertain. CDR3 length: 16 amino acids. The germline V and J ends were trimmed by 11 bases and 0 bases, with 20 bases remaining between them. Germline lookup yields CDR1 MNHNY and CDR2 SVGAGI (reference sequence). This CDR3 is CACAGGFGNSGNTIYF. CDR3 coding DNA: TGTGCCTGCGCCGGAGGTTTCGGGAACTCTGGAAACACCATATATTTT.

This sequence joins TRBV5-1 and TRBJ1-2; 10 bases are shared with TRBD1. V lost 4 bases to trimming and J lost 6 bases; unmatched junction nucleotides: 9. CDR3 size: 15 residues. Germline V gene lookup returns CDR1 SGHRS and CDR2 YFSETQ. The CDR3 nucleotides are TGCGCCAGCAGCCCTATCTTCGGACAGGGGGATGGCTACACCTTC. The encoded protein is CASSPIFGQGDGYTF.

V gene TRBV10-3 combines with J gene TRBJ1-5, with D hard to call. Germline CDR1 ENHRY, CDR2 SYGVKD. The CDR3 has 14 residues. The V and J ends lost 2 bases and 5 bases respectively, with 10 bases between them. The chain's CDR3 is CAISETIKDQPQHF. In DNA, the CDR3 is TGTGCCATCAGTGAGACGATTAAGGATCAGCCCCAGCATTTT.

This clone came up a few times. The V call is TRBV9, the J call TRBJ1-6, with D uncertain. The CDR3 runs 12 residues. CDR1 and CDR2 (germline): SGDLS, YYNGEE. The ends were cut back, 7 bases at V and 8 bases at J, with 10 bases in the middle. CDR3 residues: CASGFGDSPLHF. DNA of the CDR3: TGTGCCAGCGGGTTCGGGGATTCACCCCTCCACTTT.

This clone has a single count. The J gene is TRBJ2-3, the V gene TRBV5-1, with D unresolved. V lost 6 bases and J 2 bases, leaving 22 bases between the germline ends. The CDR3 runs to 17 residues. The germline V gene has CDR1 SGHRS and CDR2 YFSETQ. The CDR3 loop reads CASTRGPGVALTDTQYF. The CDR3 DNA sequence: TGCGCCAGCACTCGTGGTCCGGGCGTTGCCCTCACAGATACGCAGTATTTT.

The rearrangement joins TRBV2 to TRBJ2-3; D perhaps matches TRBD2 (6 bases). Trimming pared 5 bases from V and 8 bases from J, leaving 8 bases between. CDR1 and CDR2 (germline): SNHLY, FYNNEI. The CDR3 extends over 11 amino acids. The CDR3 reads CASSMGGTQYF. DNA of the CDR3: TGTGCCAGCAGTATGGGGGGTACGCAGTATTTT. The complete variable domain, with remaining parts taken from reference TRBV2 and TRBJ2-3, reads EPEVTQTPSHQVTQMGQEVILRCVPISNHLYFYWYRQILGQKVEFLVSFYNNEISEKSEIFDDQFSVERPDGSNFTLKIRSTKLEDSAMYFCASSMGGTQYFGPGTRLTVL.

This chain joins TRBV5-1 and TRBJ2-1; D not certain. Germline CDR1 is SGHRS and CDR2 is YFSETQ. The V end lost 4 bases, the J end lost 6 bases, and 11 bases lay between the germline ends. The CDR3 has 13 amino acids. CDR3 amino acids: CASSPEVPNEQFF. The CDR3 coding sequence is TGCGCCAGCAGCCCCGAAGTCCCCAATGAGCAGTTCTTC.

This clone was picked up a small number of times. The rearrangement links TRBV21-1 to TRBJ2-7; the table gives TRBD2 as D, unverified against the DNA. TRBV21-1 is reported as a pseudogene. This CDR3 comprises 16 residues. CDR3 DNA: TGTGCCAGCAAGACAGCCCTTAGCGGGAGTGTCTACGAGCAGTACTTC. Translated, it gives CASKTALSGSVYEQYF.

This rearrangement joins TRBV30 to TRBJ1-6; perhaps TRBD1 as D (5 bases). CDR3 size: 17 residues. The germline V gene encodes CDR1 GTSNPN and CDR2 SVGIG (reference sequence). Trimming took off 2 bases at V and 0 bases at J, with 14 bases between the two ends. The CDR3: CAWSPPGGSSYNSPLHF. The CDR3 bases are TGTGCCTGGAGTCCACCGGGGGGTAGCTCCTATAATTCACCCCTCCACTTT.

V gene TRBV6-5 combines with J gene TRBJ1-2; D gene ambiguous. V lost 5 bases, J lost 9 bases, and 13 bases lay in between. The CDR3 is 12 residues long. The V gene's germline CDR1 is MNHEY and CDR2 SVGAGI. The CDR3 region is CASSPREVSYTF. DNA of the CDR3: TGTGCCAGCAGTCCCCGGGAAGTAAGCTACACCTTC.

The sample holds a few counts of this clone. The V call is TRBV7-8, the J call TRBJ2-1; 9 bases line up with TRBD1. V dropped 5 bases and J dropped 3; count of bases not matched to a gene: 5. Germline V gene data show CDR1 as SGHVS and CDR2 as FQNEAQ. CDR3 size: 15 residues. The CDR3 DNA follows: TGTGCCAGCAGCAGAGGACAGGGGCACTACAATGAGCAGTTCTTC. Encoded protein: CASSRGQGHYNEQFF.

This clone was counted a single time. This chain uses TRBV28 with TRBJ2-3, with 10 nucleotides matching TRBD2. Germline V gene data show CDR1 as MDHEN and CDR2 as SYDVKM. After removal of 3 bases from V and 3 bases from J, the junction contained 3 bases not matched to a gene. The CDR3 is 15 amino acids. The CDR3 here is CASSLSTSGTDTQYF. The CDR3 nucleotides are TGTGCCAGCAGTTTGTCGACTAGCGGGACAGATACGCAGTATTTT.

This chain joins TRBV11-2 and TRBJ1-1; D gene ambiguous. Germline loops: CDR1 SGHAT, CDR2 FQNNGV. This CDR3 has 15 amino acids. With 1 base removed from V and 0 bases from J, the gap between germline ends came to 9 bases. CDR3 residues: CASSLAGTLNTEAFF. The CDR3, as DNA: TGTGCCAGCAGCTTAGCCGGCACCCTGAACACTGAAGCTTTCTTT.

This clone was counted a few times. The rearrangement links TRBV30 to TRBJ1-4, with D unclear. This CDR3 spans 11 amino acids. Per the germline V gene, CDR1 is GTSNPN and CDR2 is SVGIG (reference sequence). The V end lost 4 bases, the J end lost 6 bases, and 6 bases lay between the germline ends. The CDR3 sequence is CAWTFDEKLFF. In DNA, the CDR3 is TGTGCCTGGACCTTTGATGAAAAACTGTTTTTT.

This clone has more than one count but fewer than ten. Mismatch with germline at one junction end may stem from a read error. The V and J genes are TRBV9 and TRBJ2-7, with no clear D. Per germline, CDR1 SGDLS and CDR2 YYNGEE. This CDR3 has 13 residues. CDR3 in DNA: TGTGCCAGCAGTGTAGACCCCCAGAAGGAGCAGTACTTC. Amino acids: CASSVDPQKEQYF.

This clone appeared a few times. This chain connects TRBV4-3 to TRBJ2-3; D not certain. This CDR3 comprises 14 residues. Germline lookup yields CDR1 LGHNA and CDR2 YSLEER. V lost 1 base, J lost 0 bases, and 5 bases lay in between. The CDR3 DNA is TGCGCCAGCAGCCAAGCGGTGAGCACAGATACGCAGTATTTT. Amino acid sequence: CASSQAVSTDTQYF.

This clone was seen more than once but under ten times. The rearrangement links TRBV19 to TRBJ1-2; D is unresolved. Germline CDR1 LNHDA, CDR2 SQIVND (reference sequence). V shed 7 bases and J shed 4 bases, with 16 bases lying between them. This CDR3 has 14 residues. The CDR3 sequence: CASTPGNPRYGYTF. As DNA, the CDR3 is TGTGCCAGTACACCCGGGAATCCCCGCTATGGCTACACCTTC.

The CDR3 DNA reads TGTGCCAGCAGTCCCAGGGCCACCTCTGGAAACACCATATATTTT. Its translation is CASSPRATSGNTIYF. V is TRBV27 and J is TRBJ1-3; tentatively, D is TRBD1 (5 bases). Per the germline V gene, CDR1 is MNHEY and CDR2 is SMNVEV (reference sequence). The CDR3 loop spans 15 amino acids. The ends were cut back, 5 bases at V and 0 bases at J, with 11 bases in the middle.

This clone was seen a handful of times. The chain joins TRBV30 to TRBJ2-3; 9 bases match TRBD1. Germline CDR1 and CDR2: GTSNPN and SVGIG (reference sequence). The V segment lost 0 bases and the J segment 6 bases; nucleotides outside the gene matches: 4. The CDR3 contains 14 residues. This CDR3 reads CAWSVQGAGDTQYF. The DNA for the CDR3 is TGTGCCTGGAGTGTACAGGGGGCAGGGGATACGCAGTATTTT.

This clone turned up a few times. DNA of the CDR3: TGTGCCTGGAGTCCCTTGGCGTATCAGCCCCAGCATTTT. The encoded protein is CAWSPLAYQPQHF. The chain links TRBV30 to TRBJ1-5; D is undetermined. CDR1 and CDR2 (germline): GTSNPN, SVGIG (reference sequence). The CDR3 runs to 13 residues. Trimming pared 2 bases from V and 5 bases from J, leaving 10 bases between.

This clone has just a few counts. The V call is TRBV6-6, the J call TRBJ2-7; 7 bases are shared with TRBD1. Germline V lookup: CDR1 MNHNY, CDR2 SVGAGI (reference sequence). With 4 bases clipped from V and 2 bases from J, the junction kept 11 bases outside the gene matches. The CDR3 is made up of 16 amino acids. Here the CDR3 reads CASSLPTGHLTYEQYF. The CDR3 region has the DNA TGTGCCAGCAGTTTACCGACAGGGCACCTCACCTACGAGCAGTACTTC.

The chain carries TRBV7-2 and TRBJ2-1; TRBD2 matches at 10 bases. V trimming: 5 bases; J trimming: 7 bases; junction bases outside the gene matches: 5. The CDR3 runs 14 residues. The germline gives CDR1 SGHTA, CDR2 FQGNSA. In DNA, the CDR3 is TGTGCCAGCAGCCCTAGCGGGGGCAGGAATGAGCAGTTCTTC. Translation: CASSPSGGRNEQFF.